One and the same sample provided the 19 T cell receptor beta chains below, sequenced in a study of cytomegalovirus exposure and HLA in healthy donors listed by TCRdb under 2017. The library was built by means of the immunoSEQ multiplex PCR assay. A mixture of 60 forward primers for TCR Vbeta segments and 13 reverse primers for TCR Jbeta segments was used in the multiplex PCR. TCRdb's version of the immuneACCESS table is confined to in-frame rearrangements and falls short of the full clone set. An unresolved V gene accounts for under half of the shortfall where checked; the remainder is of unknown origin. Within this sample are some 110,000 clones, with about 76% of them counted one time only. The ten largest clones add up to 3.5% to 4.5% of the sample. What was sequenced was PBMCs. The receptors come from a woman aged 25 to 45 in good health and CMV-seronegative.

This chain connects TRBV27 to TRBJ2-7; 7 nucleotides agree with TRBD1. Germline loops: CDR1 MNHEY, CDR2 SMNVEV (reference sequence). V lost 5 bases, J lost 4 bases, and 5 bases stayed unmatched. This CDR3 has 13 amino acids. DNA for the CDR3: TGTGCCAGCAGTCCCTCACAGGGGTACGAGCAGTACTTC. It encodes CASSPSQGYEQYF.

The chain combines TRBV28 with TRBJ2-7; weak D call: TRBD1 (5 bases). Germline values: CDR1 MDHEN, CDR2 SYDVKM. The CDR3 totals 14 residues. V shed 2 bases and J shed 4 bases, with 12 bases lying between them. DNA of the CDR3: TGTGCCAGCAGTTTAGGGCAGGGAAGGTACGAGCAGTACTTC. This translates into CASSLGQGRYEQYF.

V gene TRBV7-2 combines with J gene TRBJ2-7, with D tentatively TRBD2 (5 bases). CDR3 length equals 14 residues. Trimming took 5 bases from V and 5 from J, leaving 16 bases between them. Germline V CDR1 and CDR2: SGHTA, FQGNSA. Written as DNA, the CDR3 is TGTGCCAGCAGCCCTGCCGGGGTCGGAAACGAGCAGTACTTC. Its protein product is CASSPAGVGNEQYF.

V usage is TRBV27 and J usage is TRBJ2-7, with 9 positions matching TRBD1. The germline V gene has CDR1 MNHEY and CDR2 SMNVEV (reference sequence). This CDR3 is 15 amino acids long. V lost 5 bases, J lost 0 bases, and 5 bases stayed unmatched. CDR3 sequence (DNA): TGTGCCAGCAGTCCAATGGACAGGGGCTCCTACGAGCAGTACTTC. This sequence encodes CASSPMDRGSYEQYF.

The chain joins TRBV6-5 to TRBJ2-2; D is uncertain. V gave up 5 bases and J gave up 2 bases, with 9 bases separating them. The germline gives CDR1 MNHEY, CDR2 SVGAGI. The CDR3 sequence is 14 residues long. For the CDR3, the DNA is TGTGCCAGCAGTACAATCCAAAACACCGGGGAGCTGTTTTTT. Protein: CASSTIQNTGELFF.

This rearrangement joins TRBV7-2 to TRBJ2-7; TRBD2 matches at 9 bases. The CDR3 extends over 15 amino acids. Germline assignment: CDR1 SGHTA and CDR2 FQGNSA. V lost 1 base, J lost 2 bases, and 3 bases stayed unmatched. CDR3 in DNA: TGTGCCAGCAGCTTAGGGGCGGGAGGGACCTACGAGCAGTACTTC. Its translation is CASSLGAGGTYEQYF.

The chain employs TRBV30 and TRBJ1-1, with a possible D match to TRBD1 (5 bases). Germline lookup yields CDR1 GTSNPN and CDR2 SVGIG (reference sequence). This CDR3 is built from 14 residues. V lost 3 bases, J lost 3 bases, and 14 bases lay in between. The CDR3 loop reads CAWRGPGGYTEAFF. The CDR3 bases are TGTGCCTGGAGAGGCCCGGGGGGGTACACTGAAGCTTTCTTT.

V gene TRBV2 combines with J gene TRBJ1-2; no reliable D call. Per the germline V gene, CDR1 is SNHLY and CDR2 is FYNNEI. This CDR3 is 11 amino acids long. The ends were cut back, 6 bases at V and 7 bases at J, with 9 bases in the middle. DNA for the CDR3: TGTGCCAGCAGGGGCAGCTCTGGCTACACCTTC. Amino acid sequence: CASRGSSGYTF.

This clone was detected only a few times. The V gene is TRBV11-2, the J gene TRBJ2-4, with TRBD1 matching over 8 bases. The germline gives CDR1 SGHAT, CDR2 FQNNGV. V gave up 5 bases and J gave up 1 base; unmatched junction bases: 7. This CDR3 comprises 16 residues. The CDR3 reads CASSPPRGRAKNIQYF. The CDR3 bases are TGTGCCAGCAGCCCACCCAGGGGGCGTGCCAAAAACATTCAGTACTTC.

This chain joins TRBV28 and TRBJ1-5; possible D gene TRBD1, 5 bases. The length of the CDR3 is 17 residues. V was pared by 6 bases and J by 5 bases, with 23 bases between. CDR1 MDHEN and CDR2 SYDVKM come from the germline V gene. The CDR3 loop is CASSQGISSLRYQPQHF. The CDR3 DNA follows: TGTGCCAGCAGCCAGGGTATAAGCTCCTTAAGGTATCAGCCCCAGCATTTT.

This sequence joins TRBV5-1 and TRBJ2-7, with TRBD2 matching 9 bases. CDR3 length: 15 residues. Trimming cost V 6 bases and J 4 bases; bases outside gene matches: 11. Germline V gives CDR1 SGHRS, CDR2 YFSETQ. The chain's CDR3 is CASNPLAGGPYEQYF. The CDR3 DNA is TGCGCCAGCAACCCCCTTGCGGGAGGGCCTTACGAGCAGTACTTC.

This chain connects TRBV2 to TRBJ2-1, with no clear D. This CDR3 spans 13 amino acids. Per germline, CDR1 SNHLY and CDR2 FYNNEI. The V end was cut by 11 bases, the J end by 9 bases, with 20 bases between. The CDR3 region is CAAQRSRGAEQFF. In nucleotides, the CDR3 is TGTGCCGCCCAACGGTCCCGCGGAGCTGAGCAGTTCTTC.

The J gene is TRBJ2-5, the V gene TRBV6-1; D not certain. TRBJ2-7 explains the end of the DNA better; the J call may be wrong. Germline V gene data show CDR1 as MNHNS and CDR2 as SASEGT. This CDR3 is built from 14 residues. CDR3 in amino acids: CASSEKSDSYEQYF. Written as DNA, the CDR3 is TGTGCCAGCAGTGAAAAATCGGACTCCTACGAGCAGTACTTC.

V is TRBV6-5 and J is TRBJ1-2; 7 bases are shared with TRBD1. Germline values: CDR1 MNHEY, CDR2 SVGAGI. This CDR3 is built from 16 residues. The trim removed 0 bases at V and 10 bases at J, leaving 14 bases unmatched. The CDR3, as DNA: TGTGCCAGCAGTTACTCGCCCGTACAGGGGTCCTGTTTCTACACCTTC. It yields the protein CASSYSPVQGSCFYTF.

This clone was detected a few times. The V gene is TRBV5-1, the J gene TRBJ2-2, with 11 nucleotides matching TRBD2. CDR1 SGHRS and CDR2 YFSETQ come from the germline V gene. Trimming took 3 bases from V and 0 from J; bases not matched to a gene: 1. The CDR3 spans 16 residues. CDR3: CASSSGLAANTGELFF. In DNA, the CDR3 is TGCGCCAGCAGCTCGGGACTAGCGGCGAACACCGGGGAGCTGTTTTTT.

This chain connects TRBV28 to TRBJ2-5; 11 bases map to TRBD1. Germline assignment: CDR1 MDHEN and CDR2 SYDVKM. The CDR3 covers 14 residues. V lost 5 bases, J lost 6 bases, and 5 bases stayed unmatched. The CDR3 sequence is CASSVRDRGKTQYF. In DNA form, the CDR3 reads TGTGCCAGCAGTGTCCGGGACAGGGGGAAGACCCAGTACTTC.

The chain is built from TRBV5-1 and TRBJ2-2, with 9 bases aligning to TRBD1. From germline, CDR1 is SGHRS and CDR2 YFSETQ. The CDR3 sequence is 16 residues long. V trimming: 0 bases; J trimming: 4 bases; junction bases outside the gene matches: 4. For the CDR3, the DNA is TGCGCCAGCAGCTTGGTAGGGACAGGGAGCACCGGGGAGCTGTTTTTT. Amino acids: CASSLVGTGSTGELFF.

This chain joins TRBV7-9 and TRBJ2-5, with 8 positions matching TRBD2. CDR3 length: 17 amino acids. The ends lost 1 base at V and 5 bases at J; junction bases unmatched: 12. Germline V gene lookup returns CDR1 SEHNR and CDR2 FQNEAQ (reference sequence). In DNA form, the CDR3 reads TGTGCCAGCAGCTTAGTCAGCGGGAGTGGTAGCATGGAGACCCAGTACTTC. It codes for CASSLVSGSGSMETQYF.

The chain joins TRBV11-2 to TRBJ2-1, with TRBD2 matching 13 bases. From germline, CDR1 is SGHAT and CDR2 FQNNGV. The ends lost 0 bases at V and 7 bases at J; junction bases unmatched: 0. This CDR3 has 15 residues. Here the CDR3 reads CASSLEGLAGNEQFF. CDR3 bases: TGTGCCAGCAGCTTAGAGGGACTAGCGGGAAATGAGCAGTTCTTC. Full variable domain (missing parts from reference TRBV11-2 and TRBJ2-1): EAGVAQSPRYKIIEKRQSVAFWCNPISGHATLYWYQQILGQGPKLLIQFQNNGVVDDSQLPKDRFSAERLKGVDSTLKIQPAKLEDSAVYLCASSLEGLAGNEQFFGPGTRLTVL.